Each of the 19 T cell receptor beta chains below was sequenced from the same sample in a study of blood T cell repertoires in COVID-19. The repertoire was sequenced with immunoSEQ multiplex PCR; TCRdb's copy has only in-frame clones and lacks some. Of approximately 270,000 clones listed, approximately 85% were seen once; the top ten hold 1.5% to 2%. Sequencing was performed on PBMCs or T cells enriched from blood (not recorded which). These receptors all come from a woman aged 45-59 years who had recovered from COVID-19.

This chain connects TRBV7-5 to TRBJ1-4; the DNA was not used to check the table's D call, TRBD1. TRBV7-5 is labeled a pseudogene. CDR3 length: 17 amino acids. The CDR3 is CARSGSDRGSTNEKLFF. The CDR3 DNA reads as TGTGCCAGAAGCGGAAGCGACAGGGGTAGCACTAATGAAAAACTGTTTTTT.

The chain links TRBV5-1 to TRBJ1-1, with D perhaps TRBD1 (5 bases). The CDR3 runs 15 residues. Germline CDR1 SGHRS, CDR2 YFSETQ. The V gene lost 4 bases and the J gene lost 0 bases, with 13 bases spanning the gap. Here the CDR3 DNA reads TGCGCCAGCAGCCCAAAGCCGACAGTGAACACTGAAGCTTTCTTT. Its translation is CASSPKPTVNTEAFF. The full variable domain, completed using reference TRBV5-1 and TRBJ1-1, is KAGVTQTPRYLIKTRGQQVTLSCSPISGHRSVSWYQQTPGQGLQFLFEYFSETQRNKGNFPGRFSGRQFSNSRSEMNVSTLELGDSALYLCASSPKPTVNTEAFFGQGTRLTVV.

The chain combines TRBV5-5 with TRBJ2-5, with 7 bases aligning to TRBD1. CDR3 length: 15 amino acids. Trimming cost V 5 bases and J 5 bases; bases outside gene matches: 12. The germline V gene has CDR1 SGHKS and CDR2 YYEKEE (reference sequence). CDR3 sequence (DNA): TGTGCCAGCAGTTACGACAGGGAACCGGGGGAGACCCAGTACTTC. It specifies CASSYDREPGETQYF.

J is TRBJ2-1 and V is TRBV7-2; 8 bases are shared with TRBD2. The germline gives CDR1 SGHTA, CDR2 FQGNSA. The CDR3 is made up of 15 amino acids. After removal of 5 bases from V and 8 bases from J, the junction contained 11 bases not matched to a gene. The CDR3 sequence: CASSLGGGGVHEQFF. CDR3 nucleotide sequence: TGTGCCAGCAGCCTCGGGGGGGGAGGGGTGCATGAGCAGTTCTTC.

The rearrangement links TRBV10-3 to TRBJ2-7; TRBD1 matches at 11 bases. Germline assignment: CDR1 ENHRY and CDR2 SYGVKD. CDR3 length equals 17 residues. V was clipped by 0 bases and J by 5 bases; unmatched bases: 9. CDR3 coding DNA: TGTGCCATCAGTGAGTCGACTCGGACAGGGGGCAACCACGAGCAGTACTTC. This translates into CAISESTRTGGNHEQYF.

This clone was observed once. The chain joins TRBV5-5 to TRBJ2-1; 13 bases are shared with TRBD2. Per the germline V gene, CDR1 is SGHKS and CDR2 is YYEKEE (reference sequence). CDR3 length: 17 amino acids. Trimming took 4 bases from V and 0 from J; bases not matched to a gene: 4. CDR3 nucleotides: TGTGCCAGCAGCCCTAGACTAGCGGGAGGCTCCTACAATGAGCAGTTCTTC. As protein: CASSPRLAGGSYNEQFF.

DNA for the CDR3: TGTGCCAGTAGTATGTCGGGACAGTTTAACTATGGCTACACCTTC. It codes for CASSMSGQFNYGYTF. The chain has TRBV19 and TRBJ1-2; 7 nucleotides line up with TRBD1. The CDR3 runs to 15 residues. Trimming cost V 3 bases and J 1 base; bases outside gene matches: 5. CDR1 is LNHDA and CDR2 is SQIVND in the germline V gene (reference sequence). The entire variable domain, with the rest obtained from reference TRBV19 and TRBJ1-2, is as follows: DGGITQSPKYLFRKEGQNVTLSCEQNLNHDAMYWYRQDPGQGLRLIYYSQIVNDFQKGDIAEGYSVSREKKESFPLTVTSAQKNPTAFYLCASSMSGQFNYGYTFGSGTRLTVV.

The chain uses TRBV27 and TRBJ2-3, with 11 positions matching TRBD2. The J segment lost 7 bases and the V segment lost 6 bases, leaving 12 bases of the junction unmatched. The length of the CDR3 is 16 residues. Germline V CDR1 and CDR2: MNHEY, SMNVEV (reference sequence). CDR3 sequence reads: CASRGAGTSGHHTQYF. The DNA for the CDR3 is TGTGCCAGCAGGGGGGCCGGGACTAGCGGTCATCATACGCAGTATTTT.

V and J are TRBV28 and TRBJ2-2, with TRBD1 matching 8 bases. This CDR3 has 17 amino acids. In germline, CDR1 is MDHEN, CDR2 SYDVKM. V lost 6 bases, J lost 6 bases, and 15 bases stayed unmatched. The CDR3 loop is CASSPLMRAGGSGELFF. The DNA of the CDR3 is TGTGCCAGCAGCCCCCTCATGCGGGCAGGGGGCTCCGGGGAGCTGTTTTTT.

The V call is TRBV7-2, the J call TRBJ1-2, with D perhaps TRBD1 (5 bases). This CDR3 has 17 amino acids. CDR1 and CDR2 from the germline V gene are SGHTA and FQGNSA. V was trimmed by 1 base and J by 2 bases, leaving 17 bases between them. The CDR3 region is CASSLGGKGIANYGYTF. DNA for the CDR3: TGTGCCAGCAGCTTAGGTGGGAAGGGGATAGCCAACTATGGCTACACCTTC.

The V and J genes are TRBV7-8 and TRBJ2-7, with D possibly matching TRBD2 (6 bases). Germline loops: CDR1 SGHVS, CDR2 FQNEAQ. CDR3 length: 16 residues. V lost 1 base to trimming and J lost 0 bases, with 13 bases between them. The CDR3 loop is CASSLDPTRSSYEQYF. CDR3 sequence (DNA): TGTGCCAGCAGCTTAGATCCGACTAGGAGCTCCTACGAGCAGTACTTC.

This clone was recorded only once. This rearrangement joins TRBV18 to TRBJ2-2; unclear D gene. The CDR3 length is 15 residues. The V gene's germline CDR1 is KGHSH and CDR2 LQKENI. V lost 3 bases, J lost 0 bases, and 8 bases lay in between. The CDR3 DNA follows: TGTGCCAGCTCACCGCTGCAGGCGAACACCGGGGAGCTGTTTTTT. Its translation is CASSPLQANTGELFF.

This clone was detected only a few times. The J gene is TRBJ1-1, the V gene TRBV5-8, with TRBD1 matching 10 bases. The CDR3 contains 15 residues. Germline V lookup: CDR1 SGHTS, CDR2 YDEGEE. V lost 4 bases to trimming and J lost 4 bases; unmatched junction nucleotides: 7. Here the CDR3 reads CASSDRDRGGTEAFF. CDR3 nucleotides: TGTGCCAGCAGCGACCGGGACAGGGGAGGCACTGAAGCTTTCTTT.

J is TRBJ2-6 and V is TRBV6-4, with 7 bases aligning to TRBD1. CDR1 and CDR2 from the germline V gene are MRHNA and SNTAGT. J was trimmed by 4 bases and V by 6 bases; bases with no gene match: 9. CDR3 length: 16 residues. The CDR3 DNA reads TGTGCCAGCAGCAAGGACAGGTCGTACGGGGCCAACGTCCTGACTTTC. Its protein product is CASSKDRSYGANVLTF.

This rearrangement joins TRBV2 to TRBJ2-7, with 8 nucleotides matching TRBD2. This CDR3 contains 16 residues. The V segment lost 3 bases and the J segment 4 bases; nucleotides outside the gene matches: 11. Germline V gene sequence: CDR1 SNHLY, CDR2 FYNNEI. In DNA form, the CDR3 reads TGTGCCAGCAGTGATGGTTTCAGCGGGAGCATTTACGAGCAGTACTTC. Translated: CASSDGFSGSIYEQYF.

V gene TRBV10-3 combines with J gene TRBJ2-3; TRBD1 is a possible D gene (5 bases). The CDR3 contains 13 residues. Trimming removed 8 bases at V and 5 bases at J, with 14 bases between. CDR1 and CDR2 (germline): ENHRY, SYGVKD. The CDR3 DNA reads TGTGCCATCGTCAGGGATTTAGGAGATACGCAGTATTTT. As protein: CAIVRDLGDTQYF.

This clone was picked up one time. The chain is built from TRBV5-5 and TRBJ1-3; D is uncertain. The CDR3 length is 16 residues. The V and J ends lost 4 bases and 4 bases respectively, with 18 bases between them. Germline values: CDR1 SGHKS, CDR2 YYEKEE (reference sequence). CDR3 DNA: TGTGCCAGCAGCCCACGCGGGCCAACTCGAGGAAACACCATATATTTT. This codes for CASSPRGPTRGNTIYF.

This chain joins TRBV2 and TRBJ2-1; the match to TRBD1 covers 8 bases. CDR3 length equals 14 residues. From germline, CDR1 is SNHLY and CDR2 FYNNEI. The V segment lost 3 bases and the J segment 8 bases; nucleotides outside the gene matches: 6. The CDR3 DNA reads TGTGCCAGCAGTGAGTTTCAGGGGGCCTATGAGCAGTTCTTC. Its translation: CASSEFQGAYEQFF.

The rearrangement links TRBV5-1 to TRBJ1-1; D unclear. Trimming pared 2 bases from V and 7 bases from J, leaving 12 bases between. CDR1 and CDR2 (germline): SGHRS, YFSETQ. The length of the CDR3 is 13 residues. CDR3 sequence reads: CASSFGQDGEAFF. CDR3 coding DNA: TGCGCCAGCAGCTTTGGGCAAGATGGTGAAGCTTTCTTT.